This T cell receptor beta chain was identified in a study of blood T cell repertoires in COVID-19. Study-level information: Samples representing acute and convalescent COVID-19 were sourced from the United States, Italy and Spain. The cDNA or gDNA used as material had been derived from T cells, B-cell-depleted T cells, or PBMCs.

Original processing methods: It was from reference gene primer amplification that nucleated cell counts were estimated. Assay: immunoSEQ multiplex PCR; the TCRdb copy retains only in-frame clones and omits some. The DNA gave D and trimming, while V, J and clone size come from that table. Seen here are approximately 74,000 clones, about 83% observed once, and the top ten hold around 35%. CDR3 length: 12 amino acids. CDR1 is SGHKS and CDR2 is YYEKEE in the germline V gene (reference sequence). V was cut by 2 bases and J by 7 bases, with 7 bases left in between. The sequenced material came from peripheral blood. This chain uses TRBV5-5 with TRBJ2-1; weak D call: TRBD1 (5 bases). The TCR comes from a man between 65 and 79 years old with acute or convalescent COVID-19. CDR3 in amino acids: CASSFKGNEQFF. DNA for the CDR3: TGTGCCAGCAGCTTTAAGGGGAATGAGCAGTTCTTC.